These 23 T cell receptor beta chains were all obtained from the same sample, sequenced in a study of human T cells and chemical hapten exposure. TCRdb re-called the RACE reads through MiXCR, storing one row per CDR3 protein. The profile covers roughly 200,000 distinct CDR3 sequences, with under 25% appearing a single time and about 2.5% taken by the ten largest. Time point noted: patch test 3, about 24 weeks after DPC sensitization. Sample treatment: therapeutic diphenylcyclopropenone sensitization with weekly scalp DPC. The sample here was whole blood, taken in connection with sensitization to the hapten diphenylcyclopropenone (DPC). All receptors derive from a woman between 40 and 50 years old with alopecia areata. Some clones in this sample may be carry-over from other donors' samples.

The rearrangement links TRBV19 to TRBJ1-5; 12 bases are a match to TRBD1. CDR3 length: 20 residues. Germline V CDR1 and CDR2: LNHDA, SQIVND (reference sequence). The J segment lost 2 bases and the V segment lost 4 bases, leaving 15 bases of the junction unmatched. In nucleotides, the CDR3 is TGTGCCAGTAGTACTCCCCCTGGGACAGGGGGCGCTGGGGGCAATCAGCCCCAGCATTTT. Translated: CASSTPPGTGGAGGNQPQHF.

This clonotype was observed at least ten times. The CDR3 reads CASSLGTGTQPQHF. In nucleotides, the CDR3 is TGTGCCAGCAGTTTAGGGACAGGGACTCAGCCCCAGCATTTT. The V gene is TRBV28, the J gene TRBJ1-5, with 9 bases matching TRBD1. Germline lookup yields CDR1 MDHEN and CDR2 SYDVKM. This CDR3 has 14 amino acids. The V gene end was trimmed by 2 bases and the J gene end by 6 bases; junction bases not matched to a gene: 2.

This clonotype was detected many times. The chain is built from TRBV7-8 and TRBJ2-2, with TRBD1 matching over 8 bases. The CDR3 consists of 16 residues. CDR1 and CDR2 (germline): SGHVS, FQNEAQ. With 5 bases clipped from V and 6 bases from J, the junction kept 11 bases outside the gene matches. CDR3 region: CASSPQGAGRSGELFF. In DNA form, the CDR3 reads TGTGCCAGCAGCCCCCAGGGGGCGGGAAGGTCCGGGGAGCTGTTTTTT.

This clonotype was picked up a small number of times. This chain joins TRBV5-1 and TRBJ2-7, with D maybe TRBD2 (5 bases). CDR1 is SGHRS and CDR2 is YFSETQ in the germline V gene. V lost 4 bases, J lost 0 bases, and 8 bases lay in between. This CDR3 comprises 13 residues. The CDR3 DNA follows: TGCGCCAGCAGCGTTACTAGCTCCTACGAGCAGTACTTC. Translation: CASSVTSSYEQYF.

With regard to this clonotype: A junction end diverges from the germline sequence, so it may reflect a read error. The rearrangement links TRBV20-1 to TRBJ1-4, with D unresolved. This CDR3 comprises 18 residues. The V gene's germline CDR1 is DFQATT and CDR2 SNEGSKA (reference sequence). CDR3 residues: CNARPEGAGYTTNEKLFF. In DNA form, the CDR3 reads TGCAATGCTAGACCGGAAGGCGCGGGGTATACAACTAATGAAAAACTGTTTTTT.

Only a few counts were recorded for this clonotype. The rearrangement links TRBV5-4 to TRBJ2-7; 7 nucleotides match TRBD1. The CDR3 spans 14 residues. V shed 4 bases, J shed 2 bases, and the junction held 6 bases outside the gene matches. CDR1 and CDR2 (germline): SGHNT, YYREEE (reference sequence). The CDR3 loop reads CASSPGQNAYEQYF. DNA of the CDR3: TGTGCCAGCAGCCCGGGACAGAACGCCTACGAGCAGTACTTC.

This chain links TRBV6-5 with TRBJ1-1, with D unresolved. The CDR3 loop spans 18 amino acids. Germline assignment: CDR1 MNHEY and CDR2 SVGAGI. Trimming took 2 bases from V and 1 from J, leaving 20 bases between them. The CDR3 DNA is TGTGCCAGCAGTTACCTAGCGGTATCAACCCGGACGAACACTGAAGCTTTCTTT. Translating it yields CASSYLAVSTRTNTEAFF.

This clonotype was seen a handful of times. The chain is built from TRBV28 and TRBJ2-2, with D perhaps matching TRBD1 or TRBD2 (5 bases each). The CDR3 covers 15 residues. V lost 6 bases and J 2 bases, leaving 13 bases between the germline ends. The germline V gene encodes CDR1 MDHEN and CDR2 SYDVKM. The CDR3 bases are TGTGCCAGCAGCCCGCTGGGGGTAAACACCGGGGAGCTGTTTTTT. It is translated as CASSPLGVNTGELFF.

This clonotype has only a few counts. The gene calls are TRBV18 and TRBJ2-7, with 9 positions matching TRBD1. Germline CDR1 KGHSH, CDR2 LQKENI. This CDR3 is built from 13 residues. Germline trimming cut 5 bases from V and 5 bases from J; bases unmatched to any gene: 4. CDR3 region: CASSGDRDHEQYF. In nucleotides, the CDR3 is TGTGCCAGCTCAGGGGACAGGGACCACGAGCAGTACTTC. The variable domain in full, with the rest retrieved from reference TRBV18 and TRBJ2-7, is NAGVMQNPRHLVRRRGQEARLRCSPMKGHSHVYWYRQLPEEGLKFMVYLQKENIIDESGMPKERFSAEFPKEGPSILRIQQVVRGDSAAYFCASSGDRDHEQYFGPGTRLTVT.

The gene calls are TRBV4-3 and TRBJ2-1; possible D gene TRBD2, 6 bases. Deletions cut 1 base from V and 8 bases from J, with 15 bases between. This CDR3 region has 15 residues. In germline, CDR1 is LGHNA, CDR2 YSLEER. CDR3 nucleotide sequence: TGCGCCAGCAGCCAAGCCCCGGAGGGGTTCCATGAGCAGTTCTTC. It codes for CASSQAPEGFHEQFF.

CDR3 loop: CASSLSRSGELFF. As DNA, the CDR3 is TGTGCCAGCAGTTTGAGTCGGTCCGGGGAGCTGTTTTTT. This chain links TRBV6-5 with TRBJ2-2; D unclear. The V end was cut by 4 bases, the J end by 6 bases, with 9 bases between. The CDR3 sequence is 13 residues long. Germline-derived CDR1 and CDR2 are MNHEY and SVGAGI.

A few counts support this clonotype. The rearrangement uses TRBV25-1 and TRBJ1-1; TRBD1 aligns across 8 bases. The CDR3 sequence is 15 residues long. V lost 3 bases, J lost 1 base, and 4 bases stayed unmatched. The V gene's germline CDR1 is MGHDK and CDR2 SYGVNS. CDR3 bases: TGTGCCAGCAGTGAGGAGGGGACAGGGAACACTGAAGCTTTCTTT. Translation gives CASSEEGTGNTEAFF.

The gene calls are TRBV3-1 and TRBJ2-2; no firm D call. The germline CDR1 and CDR2 sequences are LGHDT and YNNKEL (reference sequence). This CDR3 is built from 16 residues. Trimming shortened V by 3 bases and J by 0 bases, and 11 bases separated the two germline ends. The CDR3 reads CASSHNFVANTGELFF. In DNA form, the CDR3 reads TGTGCCAGCAGCCATAACTTCGTGGCGAACACCGGGGAGCTGTTTTTT. The whole variable domain, filled in from reference TRBV3-1 and TRBJ2-2, reads DTAVSQTPKYLVTQMGNDKSIKCEQNLGHDTMYWYKQDSKKFLKIMFSYNNKELIINETVPNRFSPKSPDKAHLNLHINSLELGDSAVYFCASSHNFVANTGELFFGEGSRLTVL.

Only a few counts were recorded for this clonotype. J is TRBJ2-3 and V is TRBV20-1, with D possibly TRBD2 on 6 matching bases. Germline assignment: CDR1 DFQATT and CDR2 SNEGSKA (reference sequence). The CDR3 totals 13 residues. V gave up 6 bases and J gave up 4 bases, with 14 bases separating them. The CDR3 coding sequence is TGCAGTGCCAGCCCGGGGGACCCAGATACGCAGTATTTT. This encodes CSASPGDPDTQYF.

CDR3 loop: CSARDLGPRGNTEAFF. DNA of the CDR3: TGCAGTGCTAGAGATTTGGGGCCAAGAGGGAACACTGAAGCTTTCTTT. The V call is TRBV20-1, the J call TRBJ1-1, with D possibly being TRBD1 (5 bases). Germline V CDR1 and CDR2: DFQATT, SNEGSKA (reference sequence). This CDR3 is built from 16 residues. V was pared by 0 bases and J by 1 base, with 15 bases between.

This clonotype has only a few counts. The rearrangement joins TRBV7-2 to TRBJ1-2; D is unclear. The CDR3 runs to 14 residues. The germline CDR1 and CDR2 sequences are SGHTA and FQGNSA. The germline V and J ends were trimmed by 0 bases and 1 base, with 6 bases remaining between them. CDR3 in DNA: TGTGCCAGCAGCTTAGCGGTCAATAACTATGGCTACACCTTC. This codes for CASSLAVNNYGYTF.

A few counts support this clonotype. Written as DNA, the CDR3 is TGTGCCAGCAGCCATCAGAGCGGGGGGGTGGAAGATACGCAGTATTTT. Encoded protein: CASSHQSGGVEDTQYF. The V call is TRBV4-2, the J call TRBJ2-3; 10 bases align to TRBD2. The germline V gene has CDR1 LGHNA and CDR2 YNFKEQ. The length of the CDR3 is 16 residues. Germline trimming cut 3 bases from V and 5 bases from J; bases unmatched to any gene: 8.

The chain recombines TRBV4-2 with TRBJ2-3, with 8 bases aligning to TRBD2. The J segment lost 1 base and the V segment lost 4 bases, leaving 10 bases of the junction unmatched. The CDR3 loop spans 17 amino acids. From germline, CDR1 is LGHNA and CDR2 YNFKEQ. This chain's CDR3 is CASSPRGSGGRTDTQYF. CDR3 nucleotides: TGTGCCAGCAGCCCCCGGGGCAGCGGGGGACGCACAGATACGCAGTATTTT.

The chain is built from TRBV24-1 and TRBJ2-6; TRBD1 aligns across 9 bases. This CDR3 is 16 amino acids long. Germline lookup yields CDR1 KGHDR and CDR2 SFDVKD. V shed 8 bases and J 4 bases; nucleotides not matched to a gene: 8. The CDR3 DNA follows: TGTGCCACCAACCCGGGACAGGGTCTGGGGGCCAACGTCCTGACTTTC. Its translation is CATNPGQGLGANVLTF.

This clonotype was seen a handful of times. The genes are TRBV7-2 and TRBJ1-2; no definite D call. CDR3 length: 14 amino acids. Germline CDR1 and CDR2: SGHTA and FQGNSA. Trimming left V 2 bases short and J 2 bases short, with 9 bases between. CDR3 residues: CASSLTGVNYGYTF. The CDR3, as DNA: TGTGCCAGCAGCTTAACTGGGGTAAACTATGGCTACACCTTC.

This chain links TRBV27 with TRBJ1-1, with 7 bases identical to TRBD1. V shed 4 bases and J 5 bases; nucleotides not matched to a gene: 13. The CDR3 runs to 16 residues. Germline CDR1 and CDR2: MNHEY and SMNVEV (reference sequence). In DNA form, the CDR3 reads TGTGCCAGCAGTTACATAGCAACAGGGGTTTGGACTGAAGCTTTCTTT. Translated: CASSYIATGVWTEAFF.

This clonotype was seen just once. This chain joins TRBV18 and TRBJ2-7; TRBD1 might be the D (6 bases). V lost 6 bases, J lost 0 bases, and 15 bases lay in between. Germline assignment: CDR1 KGHSH and CDR2 LQKENI. CDR3 size: 15 residues. CDR3 nucleotides: TGTGCCAGCTCCCCCCAGGCGGACAGCTCCTACGAGCAGTACTTC. This translates into CASSPQADSSYEQYF.

This clonotype has only one observation. This rearrangement joins TRBV20-1 to TRBJ2-1; 8 bases match TRBD2. Per the germline V gene, CDR1 is DFQATT and CDR2 is SNEGSKA (reference sequence). The CDR3 loop spans 13 amino acids. The J segment lost 5 bases and the V segment lost 5 bases, leaving 5 bases of the junction unmatched. CDR3 coding DNA: TGCAGTGCTCGAGCGGGAGTCCACAATGAGCAGTTCTTC. This gives the protein CSARAGVHNEQFF.